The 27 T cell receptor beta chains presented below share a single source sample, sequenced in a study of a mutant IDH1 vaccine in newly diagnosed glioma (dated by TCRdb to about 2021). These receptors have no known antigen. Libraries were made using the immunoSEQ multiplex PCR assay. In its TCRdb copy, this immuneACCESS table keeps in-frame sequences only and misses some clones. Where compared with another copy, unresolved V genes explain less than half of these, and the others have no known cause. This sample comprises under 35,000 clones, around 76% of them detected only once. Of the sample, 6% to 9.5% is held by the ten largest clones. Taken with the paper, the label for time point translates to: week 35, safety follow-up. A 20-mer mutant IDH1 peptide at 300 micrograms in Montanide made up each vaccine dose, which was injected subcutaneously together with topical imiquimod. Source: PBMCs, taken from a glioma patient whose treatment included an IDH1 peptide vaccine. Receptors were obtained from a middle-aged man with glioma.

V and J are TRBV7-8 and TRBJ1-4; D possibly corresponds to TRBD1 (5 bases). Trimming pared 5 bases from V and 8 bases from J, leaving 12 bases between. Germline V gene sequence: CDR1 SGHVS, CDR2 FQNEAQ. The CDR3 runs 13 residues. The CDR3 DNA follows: TGTGCCAGCAGCAATGGGGGAAGGGAAAAACTGTTTTTT. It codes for CASSNGGREKLFF.

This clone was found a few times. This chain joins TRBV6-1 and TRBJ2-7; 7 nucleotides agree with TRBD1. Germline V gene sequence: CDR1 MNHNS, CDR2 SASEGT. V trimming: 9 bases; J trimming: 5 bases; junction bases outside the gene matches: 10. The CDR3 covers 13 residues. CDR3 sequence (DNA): TGTGCCAGTCTCGGACAGGAGACGAACGAGCAGTACTTC. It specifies CASLGQETNEQYF.

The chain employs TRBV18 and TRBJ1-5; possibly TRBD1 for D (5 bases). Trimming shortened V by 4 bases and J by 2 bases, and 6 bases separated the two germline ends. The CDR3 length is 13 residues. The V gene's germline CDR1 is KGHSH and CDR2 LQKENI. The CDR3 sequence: CASSRDGNQPQHF. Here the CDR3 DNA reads TGTGCCAGCTCACGGGACGGCAATCAGCCCCAGCATTTT.

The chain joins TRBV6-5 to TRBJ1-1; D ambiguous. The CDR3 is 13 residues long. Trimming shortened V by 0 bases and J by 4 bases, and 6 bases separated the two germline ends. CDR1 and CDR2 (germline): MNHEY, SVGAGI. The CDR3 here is CASSYSKSTEAFF. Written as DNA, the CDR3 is TGTGCCAGCAGTTACTCGAAGAGCACTGAAGCTTTCTTT.

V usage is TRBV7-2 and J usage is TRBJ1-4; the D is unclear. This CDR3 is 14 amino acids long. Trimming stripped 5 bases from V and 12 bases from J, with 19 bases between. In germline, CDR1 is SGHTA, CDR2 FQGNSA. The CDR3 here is CASSPRFRGSELFF. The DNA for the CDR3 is TGTGCCAGCAGCCCCCGTTTTCGAGGGTCAGAACTGTTTTTT.

The CDR3 region has the DNA TGCGCCAGCAGCCAAGATTCGGGGGGGCCGGCTAATAGGAATGAGCAGTTCTTC. It is translated as CASSQDSGGPANRNEQFF. The V call is TRBV4-3, the J call TRBJ2-1, with 8 bases lining up with TRBD2. V lost 0 bases, J lost 7 bases, and 14 bases stayed unmatched. Germline values: CDR1 LGHNA, CDR2 YSLEER. The CDR3 has 18 amino acids.

CDR3 DNA sequence: TGTGCCAGTAGTATCCGAAGCGGGAGGGCCTACGAGCAGTACTTC. Residues: CASSIRSGRAYEQYF. J is TRBJ2-7 and V is TRBV19; TRBD2 agrees at 10 bases. Germline trimming cut 3 bases from V and 2 bases from J; bases unmatched to any gene: 4. Germline CDR1 is LNHDA and CDR2 is SQIVND (reference sequence). The CDR3 covers 15 residues. Full variable domain (rest looked up from reference TRBV19 and TRBJ2-7): DGGITQSPKYLFRKEGQNVTLSCEQNLNHDAMYWYRQDPGQGLRLIYYSQIVNDFQKGDIAEGYSVSREKKESFPLTVTSAQKNPTAFYLCASSIRSGRAYEQYFGPGTRLTVT.

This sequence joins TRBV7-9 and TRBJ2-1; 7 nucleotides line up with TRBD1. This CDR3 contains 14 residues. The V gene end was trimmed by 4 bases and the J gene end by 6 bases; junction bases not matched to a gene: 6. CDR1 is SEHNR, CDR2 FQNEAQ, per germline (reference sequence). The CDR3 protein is CASSYRGHGNEQFF. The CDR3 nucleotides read TGTGCCAGCAGCTACAGGGGACATGGCAATGAGCAGTTCTTC. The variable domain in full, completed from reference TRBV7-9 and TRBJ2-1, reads DTGVSQNPRHKITKRGQNVTFRCDPISEHNRLYWYRQTLGQGPEFLTYFQNEAQLEKSRLLSDRFSAERPKGSFSTLEIQRTEQGDSAMYLCASSYRGHGNEQFFGPGTRLTVL.

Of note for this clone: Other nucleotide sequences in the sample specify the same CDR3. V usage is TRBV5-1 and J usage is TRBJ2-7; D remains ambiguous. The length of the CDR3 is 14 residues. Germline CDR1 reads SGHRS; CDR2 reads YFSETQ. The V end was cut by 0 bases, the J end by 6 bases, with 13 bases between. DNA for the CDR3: TGCGCCAGCAGCTTGGGCCCCCTTGGTGGCGAGCAGTACTTC. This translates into CASSLGPLGGEQYF.

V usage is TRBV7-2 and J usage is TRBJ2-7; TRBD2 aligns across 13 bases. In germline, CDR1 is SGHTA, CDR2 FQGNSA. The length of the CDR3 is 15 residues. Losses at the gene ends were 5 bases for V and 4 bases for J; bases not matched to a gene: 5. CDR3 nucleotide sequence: TGTGCCAGCAGCCGGACTAGCGGGAGTCAGTACGAGCAGTACTTC. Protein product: CASSRTSGSQYEQYF.

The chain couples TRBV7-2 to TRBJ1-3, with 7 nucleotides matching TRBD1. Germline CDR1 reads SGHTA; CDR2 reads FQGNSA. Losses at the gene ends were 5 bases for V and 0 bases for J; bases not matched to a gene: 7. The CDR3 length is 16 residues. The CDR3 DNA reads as TGTGCCAGCAGCCCGGGGACAGTCCTCTCTGGAAACACCATATATTTT. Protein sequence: CASSPGTVLSGNTIYF. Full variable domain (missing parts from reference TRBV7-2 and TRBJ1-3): GAGVSQSPSNKVTEKGKDVELRCDPISGHTALYWYRQSLGQGLEFLIYFQGNSAPDKSGLPSDRFSAERTGGSVSTLTIQRTQQEDSAVYLCASSPGTVLSGNTIYFGEGSWLTVV.

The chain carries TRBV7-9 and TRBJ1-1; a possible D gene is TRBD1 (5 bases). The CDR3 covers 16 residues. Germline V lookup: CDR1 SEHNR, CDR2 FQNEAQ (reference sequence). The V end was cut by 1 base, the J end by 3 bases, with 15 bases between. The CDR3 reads CASSLVLLGADTEAFF. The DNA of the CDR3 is TGTGCCAGCAGCTTAGTTCTCCTCGGGGCGGACACTGAAGCTTTCTTT.

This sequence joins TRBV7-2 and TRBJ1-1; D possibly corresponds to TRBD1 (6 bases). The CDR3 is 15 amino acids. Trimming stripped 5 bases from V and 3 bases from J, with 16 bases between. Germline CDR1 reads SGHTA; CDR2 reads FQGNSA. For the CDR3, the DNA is TGTGCCAGCAGCGGAACTGGACAGCTCCACACTGAAGCTTTCTTT. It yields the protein CASSGTGQLHTEAFF.

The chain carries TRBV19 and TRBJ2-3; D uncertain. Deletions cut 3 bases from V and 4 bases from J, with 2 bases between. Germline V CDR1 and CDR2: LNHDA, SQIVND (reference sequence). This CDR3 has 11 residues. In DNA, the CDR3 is TGTGCCAGTAGTATCGCAGATACGCAGTATTTT. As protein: CASSIADTQYF. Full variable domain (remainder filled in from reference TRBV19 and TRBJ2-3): DGGITQSPKYLFRKEGQNVTLSCEQNLNHDAMYWYRQDPGQGLRLIYYSQIVNDFQKGDIAEGYSVSREKKESFPLTVTSAQKNPTAFYLCASSIADTQYFGPGTRLTVL.

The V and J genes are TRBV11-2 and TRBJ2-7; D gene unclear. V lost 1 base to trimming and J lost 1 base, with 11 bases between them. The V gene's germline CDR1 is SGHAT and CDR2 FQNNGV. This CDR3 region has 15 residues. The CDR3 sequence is CASSLAATPSYEQYF. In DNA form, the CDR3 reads TGTGCCAGCAGCTTAGCAGCGACACCTTCCTACGAGCAGTACTTC.

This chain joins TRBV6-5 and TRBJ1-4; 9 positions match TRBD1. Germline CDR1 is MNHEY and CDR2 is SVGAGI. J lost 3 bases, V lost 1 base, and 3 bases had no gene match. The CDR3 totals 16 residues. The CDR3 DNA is TGTGCCAGCAGTTACTTGGGACAGGGCCCTAATGAAAAACTGTTTTTT. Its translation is CASSYLGQGPNEKLFF.

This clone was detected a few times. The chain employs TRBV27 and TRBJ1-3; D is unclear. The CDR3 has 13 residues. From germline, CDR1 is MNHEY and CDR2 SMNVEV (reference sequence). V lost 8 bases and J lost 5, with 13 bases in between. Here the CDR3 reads CASGSVGRNTIYF. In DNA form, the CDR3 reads TGTGCCAGCGGATCCGTAGGTCGAAACACCATATATTTT.

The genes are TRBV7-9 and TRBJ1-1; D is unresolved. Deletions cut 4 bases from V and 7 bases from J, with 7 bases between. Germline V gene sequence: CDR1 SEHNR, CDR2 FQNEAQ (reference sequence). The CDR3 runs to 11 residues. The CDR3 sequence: CASSSFGEAFF. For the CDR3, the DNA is TGTGCCAGCAGCTCTTTCGGTGAAGCTTTCTTT.

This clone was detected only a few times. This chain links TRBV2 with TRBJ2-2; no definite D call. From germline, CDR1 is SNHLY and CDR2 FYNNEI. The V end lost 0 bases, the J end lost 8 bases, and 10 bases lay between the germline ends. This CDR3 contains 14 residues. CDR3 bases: TGTGCCAGCAGTGAAGCGCTTCTGCGAGGGGAGCTGTTTTTT. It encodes CASSEALLRGELFF.

The CDR3 DNA reads TGTGCCAGCAGCTTAGTGGCCAGCTATAATGAAAAACTGTTTTTT. It is translated as CASSLVASYNEKLFF. The chain couples TRBV11-2 to TRBJ1-4, with D hard to call. The CDR3 has 15 amino acids. V shed 1 base and J shed 4 bases, with 10 bases lying between them. Germline assignment: CDR1 SGHAT and CDR2 FQNNGV.

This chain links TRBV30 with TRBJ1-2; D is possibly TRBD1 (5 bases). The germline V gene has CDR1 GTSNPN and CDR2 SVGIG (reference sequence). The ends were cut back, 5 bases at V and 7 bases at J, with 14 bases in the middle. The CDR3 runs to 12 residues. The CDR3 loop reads CAWGDRSSGYTF. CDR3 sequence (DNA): TGTGCCTGGGGGGACCGATCAAGTGGCTACACCTTC. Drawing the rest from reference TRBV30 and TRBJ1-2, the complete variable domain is SQTIHQWPATLVQPVGSPLSLECTVEGTSNPNLYWYRQAAGRGLQLLFYSVGIGQISSEVPQNLSASRPQDRQFILSSKKLLLSDSGFYLCAWGDRSSGYTFGSGTRLTVV.

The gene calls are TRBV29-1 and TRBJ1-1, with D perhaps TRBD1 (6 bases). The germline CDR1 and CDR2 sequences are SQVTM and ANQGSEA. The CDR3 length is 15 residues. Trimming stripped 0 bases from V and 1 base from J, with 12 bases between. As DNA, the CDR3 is TGCAGCGTTGAAGATGGGGGGGGGCCGAACACTGAAGCTTTCTTT. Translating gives CSVEDGGGPNTEAFF.

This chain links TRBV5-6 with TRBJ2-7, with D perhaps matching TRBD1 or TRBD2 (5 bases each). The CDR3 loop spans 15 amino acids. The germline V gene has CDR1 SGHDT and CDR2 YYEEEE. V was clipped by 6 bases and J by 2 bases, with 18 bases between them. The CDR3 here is CASTWGPGQTYEQYF. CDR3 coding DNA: TGTGCCAGCACCTGGGGACCCGGGCAAACCTACGAGCAGTACTTC.

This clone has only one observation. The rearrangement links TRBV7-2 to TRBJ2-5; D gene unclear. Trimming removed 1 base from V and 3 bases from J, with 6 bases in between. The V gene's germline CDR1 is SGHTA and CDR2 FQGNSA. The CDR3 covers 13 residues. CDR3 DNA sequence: TGTGCCAGCAGCTTAGGGATGAAAGAGACCCAGTACTTC. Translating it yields CASSLGMKETQYF. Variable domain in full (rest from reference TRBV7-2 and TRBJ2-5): GAGVSQSPSNKVTEKGKDVELRCDPISGHTALYWYRQSLGQGLEFLIYFQGNSAPDKSGLPSDRFSAERTGGSVSTLTIQRTQQEDSAVYLCASSLGMKETQYFGPGTRLLVL.

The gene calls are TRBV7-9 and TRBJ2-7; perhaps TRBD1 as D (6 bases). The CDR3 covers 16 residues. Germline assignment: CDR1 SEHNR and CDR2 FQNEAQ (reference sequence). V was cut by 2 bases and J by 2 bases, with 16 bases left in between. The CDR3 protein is CASSLIGTRVTYEQYF. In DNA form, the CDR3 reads TGTGCCAGCAGCTTAATCGGGACAAGGGTCACCTACGAGCAGTACTTC.

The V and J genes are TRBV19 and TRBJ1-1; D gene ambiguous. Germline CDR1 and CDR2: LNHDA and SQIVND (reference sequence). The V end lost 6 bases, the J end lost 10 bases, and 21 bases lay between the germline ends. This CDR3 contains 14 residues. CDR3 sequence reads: CASSTPNPPLAAFF. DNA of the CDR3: TGTGCCAGTAGCACCCCGAACCCGCCCCTAGCAGCTTTCTTT.

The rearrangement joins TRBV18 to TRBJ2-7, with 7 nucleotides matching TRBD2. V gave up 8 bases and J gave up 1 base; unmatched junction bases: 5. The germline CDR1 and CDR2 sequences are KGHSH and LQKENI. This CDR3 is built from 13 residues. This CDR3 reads CASGLGGSYEQYF. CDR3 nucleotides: TGTGCCAGCGGGCTGGGGGGGTCCTACGAGCAGTACTTC. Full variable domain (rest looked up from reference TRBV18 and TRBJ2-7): NAGVMQNPRHLVRRRGQEARLRCSPMKGHSHVYWYRQLPEEGLKFMVYLQKENIIDESGMPKERFSAEFPKEGPSILRIQQVVRGDSAAYFCASGLGGSYEQYFGPGTRLTVT.